The entry that follows covers one TCR beta chain sequence. Its antigen specificity is not known. No qualities accompany the bases; no much larger clone lies one base away. To prepare the library, the immunoSEQ multiplex PCR assay was applied. TCRdb took this table from immuneACCESS and kept in-frame rearrangements with V and J called. Such tables lack part of the clones; where checked against another copy, unresolved V genes explain under half of the gap, and the rest is unexplained. The table for this sample lists some 10,000 clones; about 80% of them were counted only once. The top ten clonotypes cover around 2.8% of the sample. These data originate in a study of chemoradiotherapy in HPV16-positive cancers (dated by TCRdb to between 2020 and 2023). Some background on the complete study: Candidate HPV-specific T-cell clones and common TCR motifs were defined through functional T-cell assays on cells from two HPV16-positive patients. The candidate HPV-specific TCRs and motifs were then tracked in TCR repertoires from 80 to 95 patients with HPV-related cancers. The study asked whether T-cell immunity against the HPV oncoproteins E6 and E7 changes during chemoradiotherapy and whether it affects survival.

General study outcomes and caveats: The functional definition of HPV-specific T cells was derived from only a couple of HPV16-positive patients, and the survival association was reported for HPV16-positive patients. Expansion of candidate HPV-specific clones and E7-related TCR motifs was observed in the tumor microenvironment during treatment, whereas no such expansion was observed for non-HPV-specific T cells. Improved recurrence-free survival in HPV16-positive patients was associated with expansion of HPV-responsive T cells during chemoradiotherapy.

The junction shows trimming of 7 bases on V and 4 bases on J, and the gene matches do not reach 6 bases of it. CDR3 length: 15 amino acids, cysteine to phenylalanine. Here the CDR3 DNA is all that survives: 45 bases in frame from base 1. Based on the germline V gene (reference sequence), the CDR1 and CDR2 sequences are LNHDA and SQIVND. Repertoires were sampled repeatedly over the course of chemoradiotherapy so that clonal expansion in the tumor microenvironment could be followed. Recombination linked TRBV19 to TRBJ2-1; 11 bases in the junction line up with TRBD2. Sequencing was performed on blood, taken from a patient who underwent chemoradiotherapy. The receptor comes from a human donor with HPV-associated anogenital cancer. The CDR3 protein is CASKGTSGGYNEQFF. The DNA sequence reads TGTGCCAGTAAGGGAACTAGCGGGGGATACAATGAGCAGTTCTTC.